Detailed here is one T cell receptor (beta chain). This sample is part of a study of blood T cell repertoires in COVID-19. As for the study in general: Some COVID-19 samples were acute and others convalescent; all came from the United States, Italy and Spain. The analysed material was cDNA or gDNA that came from T cells, B-cell-depleted T cells, or PBMCs.

Trimming stripped 4 bases from V and 2 bases from J, with 11 bases between. Looked up from germline, CDR1 is LGHDT and CDR2 is YNNKEL (reference sequence). This CDR3 spans 14 amino acids. In the original processing: Estimation of nucleated cell counts relied on the amplification of reference gene primers. The table came from immunoSEQ multiplex PCR; TCRdb's copy has only in-frame clones and leaves some out. V, J and clone size are taken as reported in that table, and D and trimming were inferred from the DNA itself. The sample holds around 210,000 clones, less than 90% seen once. V is TRBV3-1 (or the pseudogene TRBV3-2) and J is TRBJ1-1; D is uncertain. The sample comprised peripheral blood. The TCR sequence derives from a woman in her 70s with acute or convalescent COVID-19. CDR3 protein: CASSRHNRNTEAFF. For the CDR3, the DNA is TGTGCCAGCAGCCGCCATAACAGAAACACTGAAGCTTTCTTT.